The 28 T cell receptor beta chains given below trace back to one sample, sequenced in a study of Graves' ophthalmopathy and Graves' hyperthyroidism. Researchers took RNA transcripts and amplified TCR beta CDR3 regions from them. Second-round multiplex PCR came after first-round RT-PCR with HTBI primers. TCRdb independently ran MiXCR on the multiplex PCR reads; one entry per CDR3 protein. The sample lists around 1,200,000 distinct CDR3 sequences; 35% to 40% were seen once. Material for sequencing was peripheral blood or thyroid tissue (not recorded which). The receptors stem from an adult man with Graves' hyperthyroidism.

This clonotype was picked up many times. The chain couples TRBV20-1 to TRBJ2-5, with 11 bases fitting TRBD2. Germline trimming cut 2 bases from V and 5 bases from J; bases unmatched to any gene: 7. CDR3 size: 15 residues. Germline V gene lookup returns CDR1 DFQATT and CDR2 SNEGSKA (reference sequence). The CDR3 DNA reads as TGCAGTGCTAGACCGGGACTAGCGGTTTTTGAGACCCAGTACTTC. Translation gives CSARPGLAVFETQYF.

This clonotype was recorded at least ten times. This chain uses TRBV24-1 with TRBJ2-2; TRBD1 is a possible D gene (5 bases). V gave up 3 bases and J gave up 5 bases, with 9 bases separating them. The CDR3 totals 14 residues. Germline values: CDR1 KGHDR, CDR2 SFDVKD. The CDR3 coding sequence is TGTGCCACCAGTGATCCAGGGTCGACCGGGGAGCTGTTTTTT. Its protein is CATSDPGSTGELFF.

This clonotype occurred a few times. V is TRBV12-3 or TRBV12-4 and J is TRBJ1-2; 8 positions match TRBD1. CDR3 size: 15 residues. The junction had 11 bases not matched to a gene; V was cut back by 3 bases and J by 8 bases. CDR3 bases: TGTGCCAGCAGTTTCGTCGGACAGGGCTCGGAAGGCTACACCTTC. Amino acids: CASSFVGQGSEGYTF.

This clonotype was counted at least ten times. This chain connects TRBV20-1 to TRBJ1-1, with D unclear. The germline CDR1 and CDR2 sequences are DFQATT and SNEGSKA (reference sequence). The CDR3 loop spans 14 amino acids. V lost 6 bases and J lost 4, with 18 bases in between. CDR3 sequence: CSASPVPGPTEAFF. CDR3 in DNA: TGCAGTGCCAGTCCTGTCCCGGGTCCCACTGAAGCTTTCTTT.

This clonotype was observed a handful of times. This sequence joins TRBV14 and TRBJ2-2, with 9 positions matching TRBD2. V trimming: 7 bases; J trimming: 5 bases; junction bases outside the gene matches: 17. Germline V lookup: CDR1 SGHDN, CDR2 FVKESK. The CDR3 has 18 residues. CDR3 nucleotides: TGTGCCAGCATCGAATCGGGACTAGCATCCTTAAGGACCGGGGAGCTGTTTTTT. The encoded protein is CASIESGLASLRTGELFF.

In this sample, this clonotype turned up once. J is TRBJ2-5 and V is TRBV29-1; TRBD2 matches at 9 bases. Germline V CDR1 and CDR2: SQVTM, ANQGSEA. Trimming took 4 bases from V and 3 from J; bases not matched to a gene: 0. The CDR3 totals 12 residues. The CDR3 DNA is TGCAGCGTTGTAGCGGGAGAAGAGACCCAGTACTTC. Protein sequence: CSVVAGEETQYF.

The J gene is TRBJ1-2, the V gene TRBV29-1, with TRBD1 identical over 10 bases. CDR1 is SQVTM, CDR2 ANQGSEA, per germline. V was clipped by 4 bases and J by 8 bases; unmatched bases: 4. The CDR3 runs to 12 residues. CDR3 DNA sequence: TGCAGCGTTGGGACAGGGGGTTGGGGCTACACCTTC. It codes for CSVGTGGWGYTF.

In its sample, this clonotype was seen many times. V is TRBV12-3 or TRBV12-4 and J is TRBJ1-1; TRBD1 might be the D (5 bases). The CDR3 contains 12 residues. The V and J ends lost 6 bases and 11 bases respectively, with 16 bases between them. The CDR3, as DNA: TGTGCCAGCAGCCCCAAGGGCCCAGGGGCTTTCTTT. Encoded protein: CASSPKGPGAFF.

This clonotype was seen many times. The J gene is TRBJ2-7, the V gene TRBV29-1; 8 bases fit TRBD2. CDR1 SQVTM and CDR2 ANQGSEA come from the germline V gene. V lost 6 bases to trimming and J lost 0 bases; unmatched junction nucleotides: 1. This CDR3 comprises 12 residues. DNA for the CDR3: TGCAGCGTCGGGGGGGCCTCCTACGAGCAGTACTTC. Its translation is CSVGGASYEQYF.

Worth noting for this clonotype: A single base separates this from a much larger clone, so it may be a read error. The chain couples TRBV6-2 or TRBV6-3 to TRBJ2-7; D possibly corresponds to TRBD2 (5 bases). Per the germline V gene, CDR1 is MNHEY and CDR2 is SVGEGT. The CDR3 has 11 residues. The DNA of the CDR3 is TGTGCCAGCAGACTAGAGCACGAGCATTACTTC. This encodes CASRLEHEHYF.

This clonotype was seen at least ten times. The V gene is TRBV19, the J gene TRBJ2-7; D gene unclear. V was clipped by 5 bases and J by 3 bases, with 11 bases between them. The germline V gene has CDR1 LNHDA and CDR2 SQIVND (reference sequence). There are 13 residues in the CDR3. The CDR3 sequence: CASSGVLGYEQYF. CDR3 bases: TGTGCCAGTAGTGGGGTATTAGGCTACGAGCAGTACTTC. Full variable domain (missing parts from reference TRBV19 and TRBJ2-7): DGGITQSPKYLFRKEGQNVTLSCEQNLNHDAMYWYRQDPGQGLRLIYYSQIVNDFQKGDIAEGYSVSREKKESFPLTVTSAQKNPTAFYLCASSGVLGYEQYFGPGTRLTVT.

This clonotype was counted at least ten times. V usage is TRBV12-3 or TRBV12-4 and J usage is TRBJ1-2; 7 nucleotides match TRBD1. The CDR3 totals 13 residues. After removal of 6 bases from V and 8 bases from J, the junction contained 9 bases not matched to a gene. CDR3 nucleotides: TGTGCCAGCAGGACAGGGTACGGAAGCGGCTACACCTTC. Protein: CASRTGYGSGYTF.

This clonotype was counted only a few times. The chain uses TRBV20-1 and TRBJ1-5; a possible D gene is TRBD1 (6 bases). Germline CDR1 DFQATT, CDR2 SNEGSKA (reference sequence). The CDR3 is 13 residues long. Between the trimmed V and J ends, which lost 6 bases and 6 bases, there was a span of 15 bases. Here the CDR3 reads CSARQDSAQPQHF. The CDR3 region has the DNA TGCAGTGCCCGACAGGATTCCGCTCAGCCCCAGCATTTT.

Here the CDR3 DNA reads TGTGCCAGTAGTGGGACAGGGGGCGGTGAAAAACTGTTTTTT. Its protein product is CASSGTGGGEKLFF. V and J are TRBV19 and TRBJ1-4; 12 bases align to TRBD1. Germline CDR1 is LNHDA and CDR2 is SQIVND (reference sequence). There are 14 residues in the CDR3. V lost 5 bases and J lost 7; bases outside the gene matches: 2.

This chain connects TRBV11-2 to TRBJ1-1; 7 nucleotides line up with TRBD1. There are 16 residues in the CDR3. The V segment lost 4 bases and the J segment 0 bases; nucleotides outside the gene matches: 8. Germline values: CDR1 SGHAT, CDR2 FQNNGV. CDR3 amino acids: CASSSLRGDLNTEAFF. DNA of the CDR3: TGTGCCAGCAGCTCACTCAGGGGGGACTTGAACACTGAAGCTTTCTTT.

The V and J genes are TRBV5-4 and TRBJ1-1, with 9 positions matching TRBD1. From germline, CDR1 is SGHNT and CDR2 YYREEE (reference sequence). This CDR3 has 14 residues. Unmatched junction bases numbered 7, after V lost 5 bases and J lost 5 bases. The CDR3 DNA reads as TGTGCCAGCAGGAAGACAGGGGGGGGAACTGAAGCTTTCTTT. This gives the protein CASRKTGGGTEAFF.

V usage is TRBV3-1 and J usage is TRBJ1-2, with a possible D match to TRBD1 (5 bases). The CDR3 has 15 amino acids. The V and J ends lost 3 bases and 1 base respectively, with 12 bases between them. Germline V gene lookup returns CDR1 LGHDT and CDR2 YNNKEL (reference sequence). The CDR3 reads CASSHEGRLNYGYTF. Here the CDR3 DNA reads TGTGCCAGCAGCCATGAGGGACGGCTTAACTATGGCTACACCTTC.

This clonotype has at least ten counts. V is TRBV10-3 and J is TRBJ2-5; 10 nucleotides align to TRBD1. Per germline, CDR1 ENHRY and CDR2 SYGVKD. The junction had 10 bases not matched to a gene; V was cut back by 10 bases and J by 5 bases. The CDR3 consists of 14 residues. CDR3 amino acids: CATGTGTGVETQYF. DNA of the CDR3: TGTGCCACCGGCACCGGGACAGGGGTCGAGACCCAGTACTTC.

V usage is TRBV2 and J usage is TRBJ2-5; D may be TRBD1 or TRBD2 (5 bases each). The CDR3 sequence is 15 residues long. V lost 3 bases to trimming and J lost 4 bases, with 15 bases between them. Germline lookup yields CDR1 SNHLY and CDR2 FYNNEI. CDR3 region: CASSDYGAAIETQYF. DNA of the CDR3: TGTGCCAGCAGTGATTACGGGGCTGCGATAGAGACCCAGTACTTC.

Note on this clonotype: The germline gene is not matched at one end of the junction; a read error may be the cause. Here the CDR3 DNA reads TGCGCCAGCAACCACGGAGGTTTGAACACTGGGGAGCTGTTTTTT. This gives the protein CASNHGGLNTGELFF. V and J are TRBV5-1 and TRBJ2-2, with TRBD2 as a possible D gene (5 bases). CDR3 length equals 15 residues. Germline V gene data show CDR1 as SGHRS and CDR2 as YFSETQ.

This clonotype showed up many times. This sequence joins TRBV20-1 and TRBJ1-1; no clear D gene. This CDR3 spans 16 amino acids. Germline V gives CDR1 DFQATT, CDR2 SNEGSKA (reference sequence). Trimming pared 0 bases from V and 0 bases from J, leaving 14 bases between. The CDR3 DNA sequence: TGCAGTGCTAGAGAACCCCTGGCCGGACTGAACACTGAAGCTTTCTTT. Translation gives CSAREPLAGLNTEAFF.

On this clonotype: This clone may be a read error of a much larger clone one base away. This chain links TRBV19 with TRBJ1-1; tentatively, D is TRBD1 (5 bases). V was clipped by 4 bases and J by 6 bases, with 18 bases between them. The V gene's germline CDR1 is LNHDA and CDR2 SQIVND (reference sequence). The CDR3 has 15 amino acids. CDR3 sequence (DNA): TGTGCCAGTAGTAGGAAATACAGGTGGCACGCTGAAGCTTTCTTT. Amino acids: CASSRKYRWHAEAFF.

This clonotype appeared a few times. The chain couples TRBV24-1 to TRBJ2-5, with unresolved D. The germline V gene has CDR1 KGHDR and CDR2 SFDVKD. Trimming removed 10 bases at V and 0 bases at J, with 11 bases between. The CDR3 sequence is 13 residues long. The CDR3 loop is CATGTEHQETQYF. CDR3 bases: TGTGCCACGGGAACCGAACACCAAGAGACCCAGTACTTC.

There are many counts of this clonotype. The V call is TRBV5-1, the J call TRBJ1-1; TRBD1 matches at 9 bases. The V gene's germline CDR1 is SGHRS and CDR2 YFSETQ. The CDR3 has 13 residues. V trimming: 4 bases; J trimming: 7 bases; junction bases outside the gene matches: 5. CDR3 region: CASSRQGDLEAFF. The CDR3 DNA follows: TGCGCCAGCAGCAGACAGGGGGACCTTGAAGCTTTCTTT.

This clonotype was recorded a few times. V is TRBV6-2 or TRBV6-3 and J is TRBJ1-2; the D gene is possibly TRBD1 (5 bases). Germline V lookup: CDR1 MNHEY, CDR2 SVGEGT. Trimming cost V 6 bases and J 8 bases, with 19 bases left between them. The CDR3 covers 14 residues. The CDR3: CASSNRDWGVGYTF. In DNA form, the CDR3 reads TGTGCCAGCAGCAACCGGGACTGGGGAGTCGGCTACACCTTC.

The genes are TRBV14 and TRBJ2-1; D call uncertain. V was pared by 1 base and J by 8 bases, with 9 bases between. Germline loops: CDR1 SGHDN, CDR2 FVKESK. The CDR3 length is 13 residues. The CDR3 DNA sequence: TGTGCCAGCAGCCAAGCCCCGGACGATGAGCAGTTCTTC. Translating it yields CASSQAPDDEQFF.

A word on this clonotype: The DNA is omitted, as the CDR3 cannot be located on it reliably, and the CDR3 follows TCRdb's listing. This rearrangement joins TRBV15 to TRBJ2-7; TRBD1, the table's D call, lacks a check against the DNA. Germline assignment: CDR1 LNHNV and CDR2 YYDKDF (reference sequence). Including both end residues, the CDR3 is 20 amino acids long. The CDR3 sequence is CATSIYLCSVEWTGSYEQYF.

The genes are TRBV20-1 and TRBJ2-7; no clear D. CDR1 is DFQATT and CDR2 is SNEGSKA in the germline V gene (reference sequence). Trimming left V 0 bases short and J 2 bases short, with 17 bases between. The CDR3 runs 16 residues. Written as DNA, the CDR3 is TGCAGTGCTAGAGATACGTTAGGCAGGCCAACCTACGAGCAGTACTTC. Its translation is CSARDTLGRPTYEQYF.